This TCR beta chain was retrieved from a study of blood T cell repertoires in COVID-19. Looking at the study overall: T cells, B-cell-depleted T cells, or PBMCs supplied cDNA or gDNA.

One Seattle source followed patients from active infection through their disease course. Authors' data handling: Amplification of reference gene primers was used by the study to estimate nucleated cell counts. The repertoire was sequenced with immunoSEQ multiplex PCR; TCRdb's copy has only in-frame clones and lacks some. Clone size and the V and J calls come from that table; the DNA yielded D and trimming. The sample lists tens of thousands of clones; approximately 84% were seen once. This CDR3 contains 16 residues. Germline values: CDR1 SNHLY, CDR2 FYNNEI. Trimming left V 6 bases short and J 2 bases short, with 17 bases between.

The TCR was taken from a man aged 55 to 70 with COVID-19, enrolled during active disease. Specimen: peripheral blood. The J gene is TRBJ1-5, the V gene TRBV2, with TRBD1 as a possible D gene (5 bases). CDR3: CASSPTGGGGNQPQHF. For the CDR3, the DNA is TGTGCCAGCAGCCCCACGGGGGGAGGTGGCAATCAGCCCCAGCATTTT.